This T cell receptor (beta chain) was profiled in a study of blood T cell repertoires in COVID-19 (dated by TCRdb to between 2020 and 2021). Notes on the research overall: The collaborator samples originated in the United States, Italy and Spain and spanned the acute and convalescent phases of COVID-19. The material from the prospective study consisted of cDNA or gDNA derived from T cells, B-cell-depleted T cells, or PBMCs. The dataset comprised deeply sampled blood TCRbeta repertoires from subjects exposed to, actively infected with, or recovered from COVID-19. The repertoires were made available in a free public database intended to serve as a resource for research on the immune response to SARS-CoV-2. Samples came from the ongoing ImmuneRACE study (first 160 participants) plus 1,254 subjects from 6 global collaborators. The sample metadata nearly always contained a de-identified subject ID, COVID-19 status, age in years and sex. HLA class I and class II types, where available, came from metadata supplied by the sample provider rather than from assay-based typing. Overall study results and their limits: Clinical and demographic metadata were provided uncurated, with the amount varying by source and participant.

Collaborating institutions collected whole blood in K2EDTA tubes following their own protocols. For TCRbeta analysis, collaborator samples were shipped as frozen whole blood, as isolated PBMCs, or as DNA extracted from either sample type. Turning to this clone: Its antigen remains unidentified. No much larger clonotype is one base removed from it; base qualities were not supplied.

TCRbeta CDR3 regions were amplified from genomic DNA by means of the immunoSEQ Assay, a bias-controlled multiplex PCR. The authors' analysis ran thus. The number of nucleated cells in each sample was estimated from the amplification of reference gene primers within the assay. Sequence reads were collapsed and filtered to measure the absolute abundance of every unique TCRbeta CDR3 rearrangement. For each sample, productive Simpson clonality was calculated as the square root of Simpson's diversity index over productive rearrangements. TCRdb re-hosts the immuneACCESS table, in-frame sequences only. Its copies lack some clones; in the studies checked, an unresolved V gene accounts for under half of them, and the cause for the rest is not known. The D gene and trimming were derived from the DNA, and the V and J assignments and clone size from that table. This sample comprises about 140,000 clones, around 84% of them detected only once. The ten largest account for less than 3.5% of the sample.

Relative to germline, V is 4 bases shorter and J is 7 bases shorter, with 11 bases between their ends. CDR1 and CDR2 were assigned from the germline V gene (reference sequence) as LNHDA and SQIVND. The CDR3 sequence holds 13 residues, the cysteine and phenylalanine included. The sequence is cut down to CDR3 DNA, 39 bases in frame from base 1. Recombination linked TRBV19 to TRBJ2-1, with no confident D gene call. Sequenced material: peripheral blood. The clonotype originates from a human donor with acute or convalescent COVID-19. The donor label of this sample is uncertain. The CDR3 amino acid sequence is: CASSTGLLNEQFF. The bases are TGTGCCAGTAGTACAGGTCTCCTTAATGAGCAGTTCTTC.